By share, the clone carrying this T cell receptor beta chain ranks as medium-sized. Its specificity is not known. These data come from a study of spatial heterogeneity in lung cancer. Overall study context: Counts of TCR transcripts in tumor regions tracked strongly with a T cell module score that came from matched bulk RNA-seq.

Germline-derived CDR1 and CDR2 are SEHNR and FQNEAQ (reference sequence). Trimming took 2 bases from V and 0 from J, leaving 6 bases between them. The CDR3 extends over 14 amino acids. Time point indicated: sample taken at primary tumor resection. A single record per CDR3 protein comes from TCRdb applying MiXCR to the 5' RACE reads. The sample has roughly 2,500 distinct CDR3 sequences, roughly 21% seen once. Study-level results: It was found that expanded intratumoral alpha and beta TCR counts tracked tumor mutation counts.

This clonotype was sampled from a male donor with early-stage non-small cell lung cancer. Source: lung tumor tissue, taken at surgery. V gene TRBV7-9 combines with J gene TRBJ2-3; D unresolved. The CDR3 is CASSLLGSTDTQYF. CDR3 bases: TGTGCCAGCAGCTTATTGGGAAGCACAGATACGCAGTATTTT.